Reported below is one T cell receptor (beta chain). The table came from immunoSEQ multiplex PCR; TCRdb's copy has only in-frame clones and leaves some out. The sample records about 76,000 clones, roughly nine tenths being singletons. These data are taken from a study of technical replicates of blood from several donors. Germline V gene data show CDR1 as MNHEY and CDR2 as SVGAGI. This CDR3 comprises 14 residues. Trimming pared 3 bases from V and 4 bases from J, leaving 12 bases between. V gene TRBV6-5 combines with J gene TRBJ1-1, with D perhaps matching TRBD1 (5 bases). This TCR was sampled from a human donor in good health. The specimen was T cells isolated from PBMCs. CDR3 sequence (DNA): TGTGCCAGCAGTTATCGGGGGGGGGTCACTGAAGCTTTCTTT. It specifies CASSYRGGVTEAFF.